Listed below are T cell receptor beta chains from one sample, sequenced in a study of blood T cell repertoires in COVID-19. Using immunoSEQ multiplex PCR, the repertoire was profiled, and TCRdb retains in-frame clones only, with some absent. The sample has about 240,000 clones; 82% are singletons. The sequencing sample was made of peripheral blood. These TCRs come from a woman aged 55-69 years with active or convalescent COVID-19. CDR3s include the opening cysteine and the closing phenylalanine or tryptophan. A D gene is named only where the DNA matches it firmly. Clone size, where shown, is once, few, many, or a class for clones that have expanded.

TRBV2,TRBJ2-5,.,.,CASALALWEETQYF
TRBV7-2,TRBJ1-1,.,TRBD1,CASRIQGVEGVAFF
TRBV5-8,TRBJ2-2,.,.,CASTNWRGQRTGELFF
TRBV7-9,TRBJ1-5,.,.,CASSFQGSNQPQHF
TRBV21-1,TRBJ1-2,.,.,CASSTTGDGYTF
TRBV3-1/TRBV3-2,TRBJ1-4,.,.,CASSPGRRGWNEKLFF
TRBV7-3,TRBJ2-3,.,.,CASSLSPSTRGDTQYF
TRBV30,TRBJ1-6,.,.,CAWRQGPRSNSPLHF
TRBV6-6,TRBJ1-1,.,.,CASSTDRSRAFF
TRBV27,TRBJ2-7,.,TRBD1,CASSSPAGGPYEQYF
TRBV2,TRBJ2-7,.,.,CASRGRRDLYEQYF
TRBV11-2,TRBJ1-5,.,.,CASSYDTNQPQHF
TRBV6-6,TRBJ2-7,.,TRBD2,CASSPGLAYTYEQYF
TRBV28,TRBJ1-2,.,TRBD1,CASSLLPTGQGANYGYTF
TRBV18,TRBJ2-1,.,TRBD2,CASSRGGYNEQFF
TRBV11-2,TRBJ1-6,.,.,CASSLNAGAPNSPLHF
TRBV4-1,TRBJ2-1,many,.,CASSPPGVEQFF
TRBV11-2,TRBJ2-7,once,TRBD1,CASSQDRAHEQYF
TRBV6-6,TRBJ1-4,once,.,CASTGQGGVEKLFF
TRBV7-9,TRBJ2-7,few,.,CASSTVRDIFHVAAYEQYF
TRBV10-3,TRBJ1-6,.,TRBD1,CAISDADRGNSPLHF
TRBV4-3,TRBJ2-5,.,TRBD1,CASSQERQGAGETQYF
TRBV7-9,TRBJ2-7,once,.,CASSMGTYPEEQYF
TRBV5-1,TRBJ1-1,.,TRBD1,CASSATGENTEAFF
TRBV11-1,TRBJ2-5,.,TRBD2,CASGGEETQYF
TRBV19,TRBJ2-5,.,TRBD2,CASRSGGNLRETQYF
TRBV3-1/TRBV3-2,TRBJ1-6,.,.,CASSARQSIMTPLHF
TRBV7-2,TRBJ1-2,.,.,CASSAARANYGYTF
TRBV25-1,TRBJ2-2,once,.,CASSDAGYTGELFF
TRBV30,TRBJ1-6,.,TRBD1,CAWSRTGGSYNSPLHF
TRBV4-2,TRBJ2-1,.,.,CASSQGHGPGVNEQFF
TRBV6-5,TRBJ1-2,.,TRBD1,CASKDRDRADYGYTF
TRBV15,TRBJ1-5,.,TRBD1,CATSRDGGQGNQPQHF
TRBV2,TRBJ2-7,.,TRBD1,CACSRDRGSYEQYF
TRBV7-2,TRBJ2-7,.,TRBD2,CASSNPGLVWEQYF
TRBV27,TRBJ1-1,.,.,CASSFARNTEAFF
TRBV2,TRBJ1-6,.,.,CASSDSIRGGWRNSPLHF